This TCR beta chain was identified in a study of blood T cell repertoires in COVID-19. As for the study in general: PBMCs, B-cell-depleted T cells, or T cells were the source of the cDNA or gDNA that made up the material.

The assay was immunoSEQ multiplex PCR, and TCRdb's table has in-frame clones only and misses some. The sample lists over 80,000 clones; approximately 79% were seen once. The V and J ends lost 4 bases and 6 bases respectively, with 13 bases between them. This CDR3 spans 14 amino acids. The chain combines TRBV23-1 with TRBJ1-5; possibly TRBD1 for D (5 bases). TRBV23-1 is reported as an ORF; its role is uncertain. Sequenced input: peripheral blood. The TCR was taken from a woman aged 80 or over with active or convalescent COVID-19. CDR3 DNA: TGCGCCAGCAGTCCGATGGGGCCTGGTCAGCCCCAGCATTTT. It codes for CASSPMGPGQPQHF.